Below are 13 T cell receptor beta chains sequenced from a single sample in a study of somatic mutations in cytotoxic T cells in rheumatoid arthritis. Clones were sequenced by immunoSEQ multiplex PCR, and TCRdb holds only the in-frame ones, with some missing. This sample has more than 25,000 clones; just under 75% occur once, and the top ten carry 7.5% to 10%. The sequencing input was CD8+ T cells sorted from blood. These receptors were taken from a woman under 30 in good health.

In DNA form, the CDR3 reads TGTGCCAGCAGCTTGGGCGTTGCGGGGCCGTTCTACGAGCAGTACTTC. As protein: CASSLGVAGPFYEQYF. The chain couples TRBV5-6 to TRBJ2-7; D possibly corresponds to TRBD2 (6 bases). This CDR3 is built from 16 residues. In germline, CDR1 is SGHDT, CDR2 YYEEEE. Between the trimmed V and J ends, which lost 0 bases and 3 bases, there was a span of 16 bases.

V and J are TRBV4-1 and TRBJ1-5; D remains ambiguous. Germline V lookup: CDR1 MGHRA, CDR2 YSYEKL. The CDR3 has 14 residues. Deletions cut 1 base from V and 5 bases from J, with 9 bases between. The CDR3 spells CASSQGGPHQPQHF. In nucleotides, the CDR3 is TGCGCCAGCAGCCAAGGTGGTCCCCATCAGCCCCAGCATTTT.

The rearrangement uses TRBV7-6 and TRBJ1-2; 7 bases map to TRBD1. Germline V gives CDR1 SGHVS, CDR2 FNYEAQ. The CDR3 sequence is 16 residues long. Unmatched junction bases numbered 9, after V lost 1 base and J lost 4 bases. CDR3 sequence: CASSLEETGASYGYTF. As DNA, the CDR3 is TGTGCCAGCAGCTTAGAGGAAACAGGGGCCTCCTATGGCTACACCTTC.

This clone was seen once. The CDR3 spells CAISGQGETQYF. CDR3 DNA: TGTGCCATCAGCGGACAGGGGGAGACCCAGTACTTC. This chain joins TRBV10-3 and TRBJ2-5, with TRBD1 identical over 9 bases. This CDR3 comprises 12 residues. The germline V gene encodes CDR1 ENHRY and CDR2 SYGVKD. Trimming cost V 6 bases and J 5 bases; bases outside gene matches: 1.

The chain uses TRBV4-2 and TRBJ2-3; D not resolved. CDR3 size: 15 residues. With 4 bases removed from V and 1 base from J, the gap between germline ends came to 12 bases. The germline CDR1 and CDR2 sequences are LGHNA and YNFKEQ. The CDR3 bases are TGTGCCAGCAGCCCCCGCGCAGCAGGCACAGATACGCAGTATTTT. This gives the protein CASSPRAAGTDTQYF.

The chain is built from TRBV7-9 and TRBJ2-1, with D perhaps TRBD2 (5 bases). V was cut by 4 bases and J by 0 bases, with 16 bases left in between. The CDR3 has 17 amino acids. Germline V gene lookup returns CDR1 SEHNR and CDR2 FQNEAQ (reference sequence). The CDR3 DNA follows: TGTGCCAGCAGCTCCACGCGCCTGCTAGCCTCCTACAATGAGCAGTTCTTC. Translating it yields CASSSTRLLASYNEQFF. Full variable domain (rest looked up from reference TRBV7-9 and TRBJ2-1): DTGVSQNPRHKITKRGQNVTFRCDPISEHNRLYWYRQTLGQGPEFLTYFQNEAQLEKSRLLSDRFSAERPKGSFSTLEIQRTEQGDSAMYLCASSSTRLLASYNEQFFGPGTRLTVL.

This clone appeared a single time. One junction end does not reproduce the germline sequence, and a read error may be involved. The chain has TRBV6-1 and TRBJ1-1; weak D call: TRBD1 (5 bases). The CDR3 spans 15 residues. The V gene's germline CDR1 is MNHNS and CDR2 SASEGT. CDR3 sequence: CASSDLGGSNTGAFF. The CDR3 DNA sequence: TGTGCCAGCAGTGATCTCGGGGGGTCGAACACTGGAGCTTTCTTT.

This sequence joins TRBV10-1 and TRBJ2-7; 8 positions match TRBD1. CDR3 length equals 14 residues. V dropped 6 bases and J dropped 3; count of bases not matched to a gene: 7. CDR1 and CDR2 (germline): WNHNN, SYGVQD (reference sequence). In nucleotides, the CDR3 is TGCGCCAGCAGCCGGACAGGGTCTATCTACGAGCAGTACTTC. Protein product: CASSRTGSIYEQYF.

Regarding this clone: Other DNA sequences from this sample encode an identical CDR3 as well. The chain combines TRBV9 with TRBJ2-5, with TRBD2 matching 8 bases. The CDR3 length is 13 residues. Germline trimming cut 3 bases from V and 5 bases from J; bases unmatched to any gene: 3. Germline loops: CDR1 SGDLS, CDR2 YYNGEE. CDR3 DNA: TGTGCCAGCAGCGCCCCGGGGGGGGAGACCCAGTACTTC. Translating gives CASSAPGGETQYF.

V and J are TRBV28 and TRBJ2-4, with 7 bases that match TRBD1. In germline, CDR1 is MDHEN, CDR2 SYDVKM. This CDR3 is 16 amino acids long. With V trimmed by 7 bases and J by 4 bases, 13 bases remained unmatched. This chain's CDR3 is CASMPPWGQLKNIQYF. The DNA for the CDR3 is TGTGCCAGCATGCCACCCTGGGGACAGCTAAAAAACATTCAGTACTTC.

V and J are TRBV7-8 and TRBJ2-1; D not resolved. Per germline, CDR1 SGHVS and CDR2 FQNEAQ. The V end was cut by 5 bases, the J end by 9 bases, with 17 bases between. The CDR3 is 14 amino acids. The CDR3 is CASSRPELWGEQFF. As DNA, the CDR3 is TGTGCCAGCAGCCGGCCCGAACTGTGGGGTGAGCAGTTCTTC. Combining the CDR3 with reference TRBV7-8 and TRBJ2-1 gives the whole variable domain GAGVSQSPRYKVAKRGQDVALRCDPISGHVSLFWYQQALGQGPEFLTYFQNEAQLDKSGLPSDRFFAERPEGSVSTLKIQRTQQEDSAVYLCASSRPELWGEQFFGPGTRLTVL.

Only one count was recorded for this clone. The chain is built from TRBV11-2 and TRBJ1-1; tentatively, D is TRBD1 (6 bases). V lost 8 bases, J lost 4 bases, and 14 bases lay in between. Germline values: CDR1 SGHAT, CDR2 FQNNGV. The CDR3 extends over 13 amino acids. The CDR3 region has the DNA TGTGCCAGCTCTACAGGGATAATCACTGAAGCTTTCTTT. The encoded protein is CASSTGIITEAFF.

The rearrangement joins TRBV6-5 to TRBJ2-7; D might be TRBD1 or TRBD2, each matching 6 bases. The germline CDR1 and CDR2 sequences are MNHEY and SVGAGI. Trimming shortened V by 10 bases and J by 2 bases, and 18 bases separated the two germline ends. The CDR3 is made up of 14 amino acids. The CDR3 is CATKRGQGPYEQYF. The CDR3 coding sequence is TGTGCCACTAAACGGGGGCAGGGGCCCTACGAGCAGTACTTC.